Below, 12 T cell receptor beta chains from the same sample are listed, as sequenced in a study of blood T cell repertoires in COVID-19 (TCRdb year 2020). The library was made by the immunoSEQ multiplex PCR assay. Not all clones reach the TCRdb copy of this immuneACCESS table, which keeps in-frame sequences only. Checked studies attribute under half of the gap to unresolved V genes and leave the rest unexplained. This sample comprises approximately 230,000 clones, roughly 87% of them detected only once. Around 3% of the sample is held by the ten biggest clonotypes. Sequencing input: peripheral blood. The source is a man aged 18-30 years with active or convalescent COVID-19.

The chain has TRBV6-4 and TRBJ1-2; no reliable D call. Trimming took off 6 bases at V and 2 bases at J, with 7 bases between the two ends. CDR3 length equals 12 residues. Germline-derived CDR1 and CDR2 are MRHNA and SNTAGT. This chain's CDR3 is CASRAGNYGYTF. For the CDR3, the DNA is TGTGCCAGCAGGGCGGGGAACTATGGCTACACCTTC.

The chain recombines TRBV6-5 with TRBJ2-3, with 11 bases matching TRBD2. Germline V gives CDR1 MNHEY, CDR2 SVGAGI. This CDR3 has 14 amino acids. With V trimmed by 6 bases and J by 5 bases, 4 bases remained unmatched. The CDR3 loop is CASRPGLAGDTQYF. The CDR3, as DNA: TGTGCCAGCAGACCCGGACTAGCGGGAGATACGCAGTATTTT.

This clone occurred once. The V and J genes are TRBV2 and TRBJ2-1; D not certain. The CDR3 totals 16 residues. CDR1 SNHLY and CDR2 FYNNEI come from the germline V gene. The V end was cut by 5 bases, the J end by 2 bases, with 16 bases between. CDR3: CASSQRRSPPYNEQFF. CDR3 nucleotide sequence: TGTGCCAGCAGTCAAAGGAGAAGTCCTCCCTACAATGAGCAGTTCTTC.

The CDR3, as DNA: TGTGCCAGCAGCCAAGGATTTAATATCGGGACAGGGGGCGCCGAGCAGTACTTC. Residues: CASSQGFNIGTGGAEQYF. This chain joins TRBV4-2 and TRBJ2-7, with 12 bases fitting TRBD1. This CDR3 contains 18 residues. Per the germline V gene, CDR1 is LGHNA and CDR2 is YNFKEQ. V shed 1 base and J 6 bases; nucleotides not matched to a gene: 13.

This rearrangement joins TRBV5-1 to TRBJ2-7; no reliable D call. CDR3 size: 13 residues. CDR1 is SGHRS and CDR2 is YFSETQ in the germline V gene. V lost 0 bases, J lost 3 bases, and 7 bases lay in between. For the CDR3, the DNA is TGCGCCAGCAGCTTGGCCCGGAGCTACGAGCAGTACTTC. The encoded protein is CASSLARSYEQYF.

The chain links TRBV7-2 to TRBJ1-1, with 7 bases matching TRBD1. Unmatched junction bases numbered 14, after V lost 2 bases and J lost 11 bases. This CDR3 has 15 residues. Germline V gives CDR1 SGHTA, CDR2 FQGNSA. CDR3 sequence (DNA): TGTGCCAGCAGCTTATTCCTTATTGACAGGGCGTCGGCTTTCTTT. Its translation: CASSLFLIDRASAFF.

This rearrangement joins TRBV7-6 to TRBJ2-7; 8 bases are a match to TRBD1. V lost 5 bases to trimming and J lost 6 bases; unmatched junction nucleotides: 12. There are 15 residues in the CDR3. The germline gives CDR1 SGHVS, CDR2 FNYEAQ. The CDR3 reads CASSPTGGINSEQYF. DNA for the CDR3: TGTGCCAGCAGCCCTACAGGGGGAATTAACAGCGAGCAGTACTTC.

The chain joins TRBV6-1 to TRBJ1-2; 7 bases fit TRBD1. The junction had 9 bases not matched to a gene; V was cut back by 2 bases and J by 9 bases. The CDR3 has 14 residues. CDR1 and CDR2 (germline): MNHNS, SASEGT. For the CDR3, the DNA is TGTGCCAGCAGTGAAACTTCAACAGGGGTGCGCTACACCTTC. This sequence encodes CASSETSTGVRYTF.

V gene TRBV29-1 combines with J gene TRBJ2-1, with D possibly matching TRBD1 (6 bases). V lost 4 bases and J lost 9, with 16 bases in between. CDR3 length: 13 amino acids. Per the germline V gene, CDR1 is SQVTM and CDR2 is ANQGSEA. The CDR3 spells CSVVKQGGAEQFF. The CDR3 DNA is TGCAGCGTTGTAAAACAGGGCGGCGCTGAGCAGTTCTTC.

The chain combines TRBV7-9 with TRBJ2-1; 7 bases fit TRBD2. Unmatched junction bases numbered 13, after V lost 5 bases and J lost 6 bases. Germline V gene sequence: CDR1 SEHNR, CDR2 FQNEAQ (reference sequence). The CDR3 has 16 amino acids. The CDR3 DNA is TGTGCCAGCAGCGGCTTACTAGCGAGAGGCCTCAATGAGCAGTTCTTC. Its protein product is CASSGLLARGLNEQFF.

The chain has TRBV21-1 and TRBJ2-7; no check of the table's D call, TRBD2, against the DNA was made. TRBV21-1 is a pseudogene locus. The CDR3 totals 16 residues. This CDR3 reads CASSKALWAPGYEQYF. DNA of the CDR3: TGTGCCAGCAGCAAAGCGCTTTGGGCCCCGGGGTACGAGCAGTACTTC.

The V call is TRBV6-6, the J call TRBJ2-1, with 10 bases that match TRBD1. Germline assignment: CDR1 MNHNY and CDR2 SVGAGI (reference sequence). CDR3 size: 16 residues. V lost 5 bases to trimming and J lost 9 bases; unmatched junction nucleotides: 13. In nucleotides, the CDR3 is TGTGCCAGCAGTCGAGGGACAGGGGTTTCCCTTGGTGAGCAGTTCTTC. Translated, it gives CASSRGTGVSLGEQFF.